This paragraph reports one TCR beta chain. These data are taken from a study of OX40 agonist ivuxolimab in advanced cancers. Germline V gene sequence: CDR1 SGHTA, CDR2 FQGTGA. The CDR3 consists of 13 residues. The V end lost 5 bases, the J end lost 2 bases, and 9 bases lay between the germline ends. Sequenced by immunoSEQ multiplex PCR; TCRdb stores in-frame clones only, minus some. The profile shows around 100,000 clones, around 85% of them singletons. The TCR sequence derives from an adult with an advanced solid tumor such as melanoma, head and neck, liver or kidney cancer. This specimen consisted of CD4+ or CD8+ T cells sorted from blood, obtained in a trial of the OX40 agonist ivuxolimab. This sequence joins TRBV7-3 and TRBJ2-5; D might be TRBD2 (5 bases). CDR3 residues: CASSRGFQETQYF. CDR3 nucleotides: TGTGCCAGCAGCCGGGGTTTTCAAGAGACCCAGTACTTC.